This T cell receptor beta chain was recovered during a study of breast tumors, draining lymph nodes, adjacent tissues. Looked up from germline, CDR1 is LNHNV and CDR2 is YYDKDF (reference sequence). Between the trimmed V and J ends, which lost 1 base and 6 bases, there was a span of 12 bases. This CDR3 has 15 residues. This clonotype was observed at least ten times. In TCRdb, the multiplex PCR reads were re-called with MiXCR into one record per CDR3 protein. The sample holds more than 250,000 distinct CDR3 sequences, about 30% seen once. Samples came from axillary lymph nodes draining the breast cancer.

Sequenced material: axillary lymph node tissue. The sequence derives from a female donor with breast cancer. Some clones in this sample may be carry-over from other donors' samples. The chain is built from TRBV15 and TRBJ2-2; possibly TRBD1 for D (5 bases). In DNA form, the CDR3 reads TGTGCCACCAGCAGAGGGGGCCTAGAGGCCGGGGAGCTGTTTTTT. This encodes CATSRGGLEAGELFF. Complete variable domain (other parts from reference TRBV15 and TRBJ2-2): DAMVIQNPRYQVTQFGKPVTLSCSQTLNHNVMYWYQQKSSQAPKLLFHYYDKDFNNEADTPDNFQSRRPNTSFCFLDIRSPGLGDTAMYLCATSRGGLEAGELFFGEGSRLTVL.